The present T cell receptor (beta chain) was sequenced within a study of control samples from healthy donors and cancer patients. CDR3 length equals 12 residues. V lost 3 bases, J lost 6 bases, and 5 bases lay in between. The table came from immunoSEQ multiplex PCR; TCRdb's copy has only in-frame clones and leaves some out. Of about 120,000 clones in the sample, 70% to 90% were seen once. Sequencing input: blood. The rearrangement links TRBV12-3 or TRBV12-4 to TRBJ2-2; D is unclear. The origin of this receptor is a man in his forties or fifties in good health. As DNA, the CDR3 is TGTGCCAGCAGTTTGTATTCCGGGGAGCTGTTTTTT. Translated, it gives CASSLYSGELFF.